This is a list of T cell receptor beta chains from one sample in a study of human T cells and chemical hapten exposure. TCRdb re-called the RACE reads through MiXCR, storing one row per CDR3 protein. This table has tens of thousands of distinct CDR3 sequences, around 13% appearing once. This material consisted of whole blood, taken in connection with sensitization to the hapten diphenylcyclopropenone (DPC). These TCRs come from a woman aged 50 to 65 with alopecia areata. Some clones in this sample may be carry-over from other donors' samples. The CDR3 runs from the conserved cysteine through the conserved F or W. Each record gives: J gene, D gene, clone size, V gene, CDR3 DNA, CDR3 protein. The D gene is left open where the match is weak. Clone size appears in some rows only: once, few, many, or a class for an expanded clone.

J gene: TRBJ1-1; D gene: -; clone size: -; V gene: TRBV2; CDR3 DNA: TGTGCCACTCCAACAGGTTCCGAAGCTTTCTTT; CDR3 protein: CATPTGSEAFF
J gene: TRBJ2-3; D gene: -; clone size: many; V gene: TRBV29-1; CDR3 DNA: TGCAGCGTTGAAGGTCAGGGCACAGATACGCAGTATTTT; CDR3 protein: CSVEGQGTDTQYF
J gene: TRBJ2-3; D gene: -; clone size: few; V gene: TRBV27; CDR3 DNA: TGTGCCAGCAGTTCCCCTAGCCGTACAGATACGCAGTATTTT; CDR3 protein: CASSSPSRTDTQYF
J gene: TRBJ2-6; D gene: TRBD1; clone size: many; V gene: TRBV5-1; CDR3 DNA: TGCGCCAGTGCGACAGGGACTGGGGCCAACGTCCTGACTTTC; CDR3 protein: CASATGTGANVLTF
J gene: TRBJ1-1; D gene: -; clone size: many; V gene: TRBV6-5; CDR3 DNA: TGTGCCAGCAGTTACTTAGTTTCGGGGGGCGAAAAAGCTTTCTTT; CDR3 protein: CASSYLVSGGEKAFF
J gene: TRBJ2-7; D gene: -; clone size: many; V gene: TRBV3-1; CDR3 DNA: TGTGCCAGCAGCCAAGCCCCCAGCCCCTACGAGCAGTACTTC; CDR3 protein: CASSQAPSPYEQYF
J gene: TRBJ1-6; D gene: TRBD1; clone size: -; V gene: TRBV6-5; CDR3 DNA: TGTGCCAGCTCACTAGGACAGGCTCCTAATTCACCCCTCCACTTT; CDR3 protein: CASSLGQAPNSPLHF
J gene: TRBJ1-6; D gene: -; clone size: -; V gene: TRBV6-2/TRBV6-3; CDR3 DNA: TGTGCCAGCAGCTACGACATGGGAGTAAGTTCACCCCTCCACTTT; CDR3 protein: CASSYDMGVSSPLHF
J gene: TRBJ1-1; D gene: -; clone size: few; V gene: TRBV6-6; CDR3 DNA: TGTGCCAGCATCCGGACACCTGGCACTGAAGCTTTCTTT; CDR3 protein: CASIRTPGTEAFF
J gene: TRBJ1-1; D gene: -; clone size: -; V gene: TRBV20-1; CDR3 DNA: TGCAGTGCTAGAGATCCTTGGAAGGGTAACACTGAAGCTTTCTTT; CDR3 protein: CSARDPWKGNTEAFF
J gene: TRBJ1-3; D gene: -; clone size: -; V gene: TRBV12-3/TRBV12-4; CDR3 DNA: TGTGCCAGCAGTTTAGCGCGACCTGCTGGAAACACCATATATTTT; CDR3 protein: CASSLARPAGNTIYF
J gene: TRBJ2-1; D gene: -; clone size: -; V gene: TRBV30; CDR3 DNA: TGTGCCTGGAGTGTGCAGGGGAAGGGTGAGCAGTTCTTC; CDR3 protein: CAWSVQGKGEQFF
J gene: TRBJ1-5; D gene: -; clone size: many; V gene: TRBV19; CDR3 DNA: TGTGCCAGTAGCAGCACCGGGACATCATCTCATCAGCCCCAGCATTTT; CDR3 protein: CASSSTGTSSHQPQHF
J gene: TRBJ1-1; D gene: TRBD1; clone size: -; V gene: TRBV29-1; CDR3 DNA: TGCAGCGTTGAGGGCAGGGGGGCTGAAGCTTTCTTT; CDR3 protein: CSVEGRGAEAFF
J gene: TRBJ2-7; D gene: -; clone size: few; V gene: TRBV5-1; CDR3 DNA: TGCGCCAGCAGCACCGGGATCGGTTTTGGGCGCCACGAGCAGTACTTC; CDR3 protein: CASSTGIGFGRHEQYF
J gene: TRBJ2-1; D gene: -; clone size: -; V gene: TRBV20-1; CDR3 DNA: TGCAGTGTTAAAGCACTAGCCGATGCCTACAATGAGCAGTTCTTC; CDR3 protein: CSVKALADAYNEQFF